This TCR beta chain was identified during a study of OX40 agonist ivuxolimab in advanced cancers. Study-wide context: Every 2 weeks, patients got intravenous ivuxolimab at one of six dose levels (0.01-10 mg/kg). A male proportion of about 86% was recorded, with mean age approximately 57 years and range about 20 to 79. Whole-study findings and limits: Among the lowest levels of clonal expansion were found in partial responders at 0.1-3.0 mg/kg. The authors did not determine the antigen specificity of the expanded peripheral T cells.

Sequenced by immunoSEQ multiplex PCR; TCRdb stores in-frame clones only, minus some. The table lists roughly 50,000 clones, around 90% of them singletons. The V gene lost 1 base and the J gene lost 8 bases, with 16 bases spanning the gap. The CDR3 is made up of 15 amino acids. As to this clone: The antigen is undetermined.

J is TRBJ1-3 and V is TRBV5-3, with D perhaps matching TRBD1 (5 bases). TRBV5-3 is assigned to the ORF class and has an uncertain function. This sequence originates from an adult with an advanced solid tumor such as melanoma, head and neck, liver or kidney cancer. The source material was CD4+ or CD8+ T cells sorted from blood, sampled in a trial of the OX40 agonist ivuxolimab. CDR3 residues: CARSLSGRRWDTIYF. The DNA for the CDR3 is TGTGCCAGAAGCTTGTCGGGGCGGAGGTGGGACACCATATATTTT.